This T cell receptor beta chain was sequenced in a study of tissue T cells after allogeneic stem cell transplantation. This clone was seen only once. The listed genes are named as in mouse. The read finishes 1 residue shy of the CDR3 end, and the germline J gene is used to complete it. Only in-frame clones appear in the TCRdb table, and some are missing; sequencing was by immunoSEQ multiplex PCR. The data hold roughly 50,000 clones, with approximately 70% observed a single time. The germline gives CDR1 NSHNY, CDR2 SYGAGN. The CDR3 sequence is 15 residues long. V lost 1 base and J 0 bases, leaving 9 bases between the germline ends.

This TCR derives from a pool of C57BL/6 mice in good health. The gene calls are TRBV13-1 and TRBJ2-3; perhaps TRBD1 as D (5 bases). The specimen sequenced was sorted cells pooled from one or two spleens. This CDR3 is CASSDRQTSAETLYF. The sequenced CDR3 bases are TGTGCCAGCAGTGATCGACAGACTAGTGCAGAAACGCTGTAT.